Detailed here is one TCR beta chain. Its antigen remains unidentified. One base away there is no much larger clone; base qualities are not given. The data belong to a study of blood T cell repertoires in COVID-19 (dated by TCRdb to the early 2020s). Describing the broader study: Samples from collaborators originated in the United States, Italy and Spain and spanned both the acute and convalescent phases of COVID-19. Subjects who had been exposed to COVID-19, were actively infected with it, or had recovered from it provided the deeply sampled blood TCRbeta repertoires that made up the dataset. Samples were obtained from the ongoing ImmuneRACE study (first 160 participants) and from approximately 1,200 subjects provided by 6 global collaborators. Where HLA class I and class II types were available, the types were taken from metadata supplied by the sample provider, not from assay-based typing. The repertoires were made available in a free public database intended to serve as a resource for research on the immune response to SARS-CoV-2. Sample metadata almost always included a de-identified subject ID, COVID-19 status, age in years and sex. The material from the prospective study consisted of cDNA or gDNA derived from T cells, B-cell-depleted T cells, or PBMCs. The research as a whole found: The quantity of clinical and demographic metadata differed by source and by participant and was supplied without curation.

TCRbeta CDR3 regions were amplified from genomic DNA by means of the immunoSEQ Assay, a bias-controlled multiplex PCR. Under the source paper's analysis protocol: The number of nucleated cells in each sample was estimated from the amplification of reference gene primers within the assay. To quantify the absolute abundance of each unique TCRbeta CDR3 rearrangement, sequence reads were collapsed and filtered. For each sample, productive Simpson clonality was calculated as the square root of Simpson's diversity index over productive rearrangements. Not all clones reach the TCRdb copy of this immuneACCESS table, which keeps in-frame sequences only. Checked studies attribute under half of the gap to unresolved V genes and leave the rest unexplained. From that table come the V and J calls and clone size; the DNA was used to work out D and trimming. For this sample there are over 30,000 clones; about 85% appear just once. The top ten constitute around 17% of the sample.

Whole blood was collected in K2EDTA tubes by collaborating institutions according to the institutions' own protocols. For TCRbeta analysis, collaborator samples were shipped as frozen whole blood, as isolated PBMCs, or as DNA extracted from either sample type. V gives up 5 bases and J gives up 0 bases, and the segment between their germline ends measures 5 bases. Reading the germline V gene (reference sequence) gives CDR1 LNHDA and CDR2 SQIVND. The CDR3 holds 14 amino acids from the cysteine to the phenylalanine. This entry keeps only the CDR3 DNA: 42 bases, framed from base 1. The source is a woman aged 55-70 years with active COVID-19. The V and J genes are TRBV19 and TRBJ1-6, with no reliable assignment of the D segment. What was sequenced was peripheral blood. The bases are TGTGCCAGTAGTGAGGGCTCCTATAATTCACCCCTCCACTTT. It is translated as CASSEGSYNSPLHF. Here the CDR3 is joined to the reference TRBV19 and TRBJ1-6 genes, and the full variable domain is: DGGITQSPKYLFRKEGQNVTLSCEQNLNHDAMYWYRQDPGQGLRLIYYSQIVNDFQKGDIAEGYSVSREKKESFPLTVTSAQKNPTAFYLCASSEGSYNSPLHFGNGTRLTVT.